This T cell receptor (beta chain) was captured by sequencing in a study of cytomegalovirus exposure and HLA in healthy donors. Across the whole study: A preliminary data release comprised tens of millions of unique TCRs obtained from HLA-typed donors.

Study results and limitations: By HLA locus, TCR association rates varied in a later analysis, with DRB1 showing the most and HLA-C the fewest. A prior analysis recorded that most TCR beta V segments were productive about 87% or about 30% of the time.

The primer mix had 60 Vbeta and 13 Jbeta primers. Using immunoSEQ multiplex PCR, the repertoire was profiled, and TCRdb retains in-frame clones only, with some absent. The profile shows 150,000 to 200,000 clones, around 80% of them singletons. Germline CDR1 ENHRY, CDR2 SYGVKD. V lost 7 bases, J lost 4 bases, and 16 bases lay in between. This CDR3 region has 14 residues. This clone was found a few times. Antigen: not known. The material sequenced was PBMCs. This chain connects TRBV10-3 to TRBJ1-2; a weak D match, TRBD1 (5 bases). This TCR was recovered from a woman aged 40 to 55 in good health and CMV-seronegative. The CDR3 sequence: CAIKGSGYGYGYTF. The CDR3 DNA is TGTGCCATCAAAGGATCAGGGTATGGCTATGGCTACACCTTC.